The rows below give T cell receptor beta chains drawn from one sample of a study of OX40 agonist ivuxolimab in advanced cancers. Method: immunoSEQ multiplex PCR; TCRdb's copy keeps in-frame clones and lacks some. This table holds over 150,000 clones, around 94% found once. Sample: CD4+ or CD8+ T cells sorted from blood, taken in a trial of the OX40 agonist ivuxolimab. The source is an adult with an advanced solid tumor such as melanoma, head and neck, liver or kidney cancer. Each CDR3 is given with its conserved first and last residue. A D gene is named only where the DNA matches it firmly. Only part of the rows carry a size: once, few, many, or a class if the clone is expanded.

J,D,size,V,CDR3,DNA
TRBJ1-1,.,.,TRBV21-1,CASSKERGVAEAFF,TGTGCCAGCAGCAAAGAGCGGGGAGTGGCTGAAGCTTTCTTT
TRBJ1-2,TRBD1,.,TRBV5-1,CASSWDRPNYGYTF,TGCGCCAGCAGCTGGGACAGGCCTAACTATGGCTACACCTTC
TRBJ2-6,.,once,TRBV19,CASSMGGSGANVLTF,TGTGCCAGTAGTATGGGGGGCTCTGGGGCCAACGTCCTGACTTTC
TRBJ2-3,TRBD2,few,TRBV9,CASREYSGRTDTQYF,TGTGCCAGCAGGGAATATAGCGGGAGAACAGATACGCAGTATTTT
TRBJ2-3,.,.,TRBV7-8,CASRAGVITDTQYF,TGTGCCTCGCGGGCAGGGGTGATCACAGATACGCAGTATTTT
TRBJ2-7,.,once,TRBV5-1,CASSQLQEAYEQYF,TGCGCCAGCAGCCAATTACAGGAAGCCTACGAGCAGTACTTC
TRBJ1-1,TRBD1,.,TRBV5-1,CASSWGDRDMNTEAFF,TGCGCCAGCAGCTGGGGAGACAGGGACATGAACACTGAAGCTTTCTTT
TRBJ1-6,TRBD1,.,TRBV9,CASSAGTGMYNSPLHF,TGTGCCAGCAGCGCCGGGACAGGAATGTATAATTCACCCCTCCACTTT
TRBJ2-3,TRBD2,.,TRBV25-1,CASTGTTHYTDTQYF,TGTGCCAGCACCGGGACTACCCATTACACAGATACGCAGTATTTT
TRBJ1-2,.,.,TRBV5-4,CASSLVQENYGYTF,TGTGCCAGCAGCTTGGTTCAGGAGAACTATGGCTACACCTTC
TRBJ1-1,.,.,TRBV11-2,CASSLIVKPPINTEAFF,TGTGCCAGCAGCTTAATCGTGAAGCCTCCGATTAACACTGAAGCTTTCTTT
TRBJ1-2,TRBD1,.,TRBV4-3,CASSLAGTGYYGYTF,TGCGCCAGCAGCCTCGCCGGGACAGGGTACTATGGCTACACCTTC
TRBJ2-7,.,.,TRBV9,CASSAGSPQGREQYF,TGTGCCAGCAGCGCCGGGTCCCCCCAAGGGCGCGAGCAGTACTTC
TRBJ1-2,.,once,TRBV5-1,CASSLGGNGYTF,TGCGCCAGCAGCTTGGGTGGGAACGGCTACACCTTC
TRBJ1-1,.,.,TRBV7-9,CASSLAWTEAFF,TGTGCCAGCAGCTTAGCGTGGACTGAAGCTTTCTTT
TRBJ1-2,TRBD1,once,TRBV19,CASSMGDRTNYGYTF,TGTGCCAGTAGTATGGGGGACAGGACAAACTATGGCTACACCTTC
TRBJ2-3,.,.,TRBV27,CASSSGTSRATDTQYF,TGTGCCAGCAGTTCCGGGACTTCTAGAGCCACAGATACGCAGTATTTT
TRBJ2-3,.,.,TRBV5-1,CASSLVPDTQYF,TGCGCCAGCAGCTTGGTTCCAGATACGCAGTATTTT
TRBJ1-2,.,.,TRBV2,CASNEQLASYTF,TGTGCCAGCAATGAACAGCTCGCCAGCTACACCTTC
TRBJ2-3,TRBD2,.,TRBV2,CASRTGLAGPDTQYF,TGTGCCAGCAGAACGGGACTAGCGGGGCCCGATACGCAGTATTTT
TRBJ2-1,TRBD2,.,TRBV4-3,CASSRMGLAGYNEQFF,TGCGCCAGCAGCCGAATGGGACTAGCGGGCTACAATGAGCAGTTCTTC
TRBJ2-1,.,.,TRBV5-1,CASSLSLGGANEQFF,TGCGCCAGCAGCTTGAGCCTAGGGGGGGCGAATGAGCAGTTCTTC
TRBJ1-4,TRBD1,.,TRBV25-1,CASSADRVWANEKLFF,TGTGCCAGCAGTGCGGACAGGGTTTGGGCGAATGAAAAACTGTTTTTT
TRBJ1-2,TRBD1,.,TRBV30,CAWSRTGLPNYGYTF,TGTGCCTGGAGTCGGACAGGACTACCCAACTATGGCTACACCTTC
TRBJ1-3,.,.,TRBV7-6,CASSFTGRGSGNTIYF,TGTGCCAGCAGCTTTACGGGAAGGGGCTCTGGAAACACCATATATTTT
TRBJ1-5,TRBD1,.,TRBV6-6,CASSWDRDNQPQHF,TGTGCCAGCAGTTGGGACAGGGATAATCAGCCCCAGCATTTT
TRBJ1-1,.,.,TRBV5-6,CASSLVGASNTEAFF,TGTGCCAGCAGCCTCGTCGGGGCGTCGAACACTGAAGCTTTCTTT
TRBJ2-7,TRBD1,.,TRBV7-9,CASSWGQGADEQYF,TGTGCCAGCAGCTGGGGACAGGGGGCAGACGAGCAGTACTTC
TRBJ2-1,TRBD2,.,TRBV18,CASSPPGVAGSHEQFF,TGTGCCAGCTCACCTCCCGGGGTAGCGGGGTCCCATGAGCAGTTCTTC
TRBJ2-1,TRBD2,.,TRBV2,CASRTTSGSLFEQFF,TGTGCCAGCAGAACGACTAGCGGGAGTTTGTTTGAGCAGTTCTTC
TRBJ2-7,TRBD2,.,TRBV7-2,CASSPSRGGYEQYF,TGTGCCAGCAGCCCCTCCCGGGGGGGCTACGAGCAGTACTTC
TRBJ1-3,.,.,TRBV5-4,CASSLYEGKSGDTIYF,TGTGCCAGCAGCTTGTATGAAGGAAAAAGCGGGGACACCATATATTTT
TRBJ1-4,.,.,TRBV4-3,CASSHDQGTLANEKLFF,TGCGCCAGCAGCCATGACCAGGGAACCTTGGCTAATGAAAAACTGTTTTTT
TRBJ1-1,.,.,TRBV5-4,CASSLGGTSGFTEAFF,TGTGCCAGCAGCTTGGGGGGGACTTCGGGATTCACTGAAGCTTTCTTT
TRBJ1-1,.,.,TRBV7-2,CASSSIGVNTEAFF,TGTGCCAGCAGCTCCATAGGGGTGAACACTGAAGCTTTCTTT
TRBJ2-7,.,.,TRBV19,CASSIVGYEQYF,TGTGCCAGTAGTATAGTTGGGTACGAGCAGTACTTC
TRBJ1-4,.,.,TRBV5-1,CASSLVEGSEKLFF,TGCGCCAGCAGCTTGGTTGAGGGTTCCGAAAAACTGTTTTTT
TRBJ1-2,.,.,TRBV19,CASTDSVYGYIF,TGTGCCAGTACCGACAGTGTCTATGGCTACATCTTC
TRBJ1-3,.,.,TRBV11-2,CASSLARVGTGNTIYF,TGTGCCAGCAGCTTAGCGAGGGTGGGGACTGGAAACACCATATATTTT
TRBJ1-2,.,.,TRBV7-9,CASSYRSEPNYGYTF,TGTGCCAGCAGCTATCGATCGGAACCTAACTATGGCTACACCTTC
TRBJ2-2,TRBD1,.,TRBV9,CASSVGQGTGELFF,TGTGCCAGCAGCGTGGGACAGGGGACCGGGGAGCTGTTTTTT
TRBJ1-4,.,.,TRBV9,CASSAGTPDEKLFF,TGTGCCAGCAGTGCCGGGACGCCCGATGAAAAACTGTTTTTT
TRBJ1-1,.,.,TRBV19,CASSIAGVANTEAFF,TGTGCCAGTAGTATAGCTGGGGTTGCGAACACTGAAGCTTTCTTT
TRBJ2-3,.,.,TRBV25-1,CASSPFRDTQYF,TGTGCCAGCAGTCCTTTTAGAGATACGCAGTATTTT
TRBJ2-7,.,.,TRBV27,CASSLRDSYEQYF,TGTGCCAGCAGTTTACGCGACAGCTACGAGCAGTACTTC
TRBJ2-2,.,.,TRBV18,CASSPGGRRDTGELFF,TGTGCCAGCTCCCCCGGGGGACGGCGGGACACCGGGGAGCTGTTTTTT
TRBJ1-6,.,.,TRBV4-3,CASSLKGGFWESYNSPLHF,TGCGCCAGCAGCCTTAAAGGGGGATTTTGGGAGTCCTATAATTCACCCCTCCACTTT
TRBJ2-2,.,.,TRBV5-5,CASSTRGAQGHGELFF,TGTGCCAGCAGCACCCGGGGGGCCCAGGGGCACGGGGAGCTGTTTTTT
TRBJ2-5,.,.,TRBV6-5,CASTQGRQETQYF,TGTGCCAGCACCCAGGGAAGACAAGAGACCCAGTACTTC
TRBJ1-6,.,once,TRBV15,CATSRETRPLHF,TGTGCCACCAGCAGAGAAACGAGACCCCTCCACTTT
TRBJ2-5,TRBD1,.,TRBV27,CASSSDRVRETQYF,TGTGCCAGCAGTTCAGACAGGGTTAGAGAGACCCAGTACTTC
TRBJ1-2,.,.,TRBV21-1,CASRDSRRYGYTF,TGTGCCAGCAGGGACTCCCGTCGCTATGGCTACACCTTC
TRBJ2-7,TRBD1,.,TRBV7-2,CASSLVTGAGEQYF,TGTGCCAGCAGCTTAGTAACAGGGGCGGGCGAGCAGTACTTC
TRBJ2-2,TRBD1,.,TRBV7-9,CASSRDRANTGELFF,TGTGCCAGCAGCCGGGACAGGGCGAACACCGGGGAGCTGTTTTTT
TRBJ2-2,.,.,TRBV28,CASSLGNTGELFF,TGTGCCAGCAGTTTGGGAAACACCGGGGAGCTGTTTTTT